The 16 T cell receptor beta chains reported below all come from one sample, sequenced in a study of T cell repertoires in cytomegalovirus infection. One entry per CDR3 protein results from TCRdb running MiXCR on the reads. The sample includes 200,000 to 250,000 distinct CDR3 sequences, roughly 22% of them seen just once. The sample taken for sequencing was CD8+ T cells from PBMCs. The receptors stem from a human donor in good health (CMV status not recorded). Some clones in this sample may be carry-over from other donors' samples.

The V call is TRBV20-1, the J call TRBJ2-5; the D gene is possibly TRBD1 (6 bases). V was pared by 2 bases and J by 4 bases, with 20 bases between. The length of the CDR3 is 16 residues. Germline V lookup: CDR1 DFQATT, CDR2 SNEGSKA (reference sequence). The CDR3 sequence is CSARLVPGQGLETQYF. The CDR3 DNA sequence: TGCAGTGCTAGATTAGTGCCGGGACAAGGTTTAGAGACCCAGTACTTC.

The sample holds many counts of this clonotype. This chain uses TRBV5-1 with TRBJ1-1; weak D call: TRBD1 (5 bases). With 0 bases removed from V and 3 bases from J, the gap between germline ends came to 6 bases. The germline CDR1 and CDR2 sequences are SGHRS and YFSETQ. The CDR3 spans 13 residues. The CDR3 loop reads CASSLGQYTEAFF. CDR3 sequence (DNA): TGCGCCAGCAGCTTGGGACAGTACACTGAAGCTTTCTTT.

Only a few counts were recorded for this clonotype. The chain employs TRBV2 and TRBJ2-5; D unclear. Deletions cut 4 bases from V and 7 bases from J, with 13 bases between. The germline CDR1 and CDR2 sequences are SNHLY and FYNNEI. The CDR3 totals 13 residues. Here the CDR3 reads CASSGPTLRTQYF. Written as DNA, the CDR3 is TGTGCCAGCAGTGGGCCCACCCTCCGGACCCAGTACTTC.

This clonotype occurred many times. The chain couples TRBV7-8 to TRBJ2-3; no clear D gene. Between the trimmed V and J ends, which lost 4 bases and 9 bases, there was a span of 11 bases. This CDR3 region has 12 residues. Germline V gene sequence: CDR1 SGHVS, CDR2 FQNEAQ. DNA for the CDR3: TGTGCCAGCAGCTCCGTAATTGGGACGCAGTATTTT. It is translated as CASSSVIGTQYF. The whole variable domain, filled in from reference TRBV7-8 and TRBJ2-3, reads GAGVSQSPRYKVAKRGQDVALRCDPISGHVSLFWYQQALGQGPEFLTYFQNEAQLDKSGLPSDRFFAERPEGSVSTLKIQRTQQEDSAVYLCASSSVIGTQYFGPGTRLTVL.

The gene calls are TRBV18 and TRBJ1-3; D remains ambiguous. Germline CDR1 and CDR2: KGHSH and LQKENI. The CDR3 loop spans 12 amino acids. Trimming removed 3 bases from V and 4 bases from J, with 4 bases in between. The CDR3 DNA reads TGTGCCAGCTCACCGGAAGGAAACACCATATATTTT. This encodes CASSPEGNTIYF.

This clonotype has a count of ten or more. CDR3 DNA: TGTGCCAGCAGTTACGGCTATGGCTACACCTTC. Amino acids: CASSYGYGYTF. The chain links TRBV28 to TRBJ1-2, with D unresolved. There are 11 residues in the CDR3. The V gene lost 4 bases and the J gene lost 4 bases, with 4 bases spanning the gap. Germline CDR1 reads MDHEN; CDR2 reads SYDVKM.

This chain connects TRBV2 to TRBJ2-7; either TRBD1 or TRBD2 may supply D (5 bases each). Germline loops: CDR1 SNHLY, CDR2 FYNNEI. Trimming removed 6 bases from V and 6 bases from J, with 9 bases in between. This CDR3 is built from 11 residues. CDR3 in amino acids: CASRPGPEQYF. The DNA of the CDR3 is TGTGCCAGCAGACCGGGACCCGAGCAGTACTTC.

The sample holds many counts of this clonotype. This chain links TRBV7-8 with TRBJ1-1; no clear D gene. The CDR3 is 13 amino acids. CDR1 and CDR2 (germline): SGHVS, FQNEAQ. The germline V and J ends were trimmed by 5 bases and 0 bases, with 7 bases remaining between them. CDR3 in amino acids: CASSVSMNTEAFF. CDR3 coding DNA: TGTGCCAGCAGCGTGTCAATGAACACTGAAGCTTTCTTT.

This clonotype was observed a handful of times. V and J are TRBV7-2 and TRBJ2-1, with 10 bases aligning to TRBD2. Germline loops: CDR1 SGHTA, CDR2 FQGNSA. The trim removed 2 bases at V and 6 bases at J, leaving 10 bases unmatched. This CDR3 region has 17 residues. The CDR3 loop is CASSLTQRGGGVNEQFF. CDR3 bases: TGTGCCAGCAGCTTAACACAGCGGGGGGGCGGGGTCAATGAGCAGTTCTTC.

This clonotype was seen at least ten times. The V and J genes are TRBV7-8 and TRBJ2-2, with TRBD2 identical over 7 bases. CDR3 length: 17 amino acids. V shed 4 bases, J shed 4 bases, and the junction held 12 bases outside the gene matches. CDR1 and CDR2 from the germline V gene are SGHVS and FQNEAQ. CDR3 residues: CASSSRGGTFGTGELFF. For the CDR3, the DNA is TGTGCCAGCAGCTCACGGGGAGGGACGTTTGGCACCGGGGAGCTGTTTTTT.

The J gene is TRBJ1-1, the V gene TRBV9; maybe TRBD1 (5 bases). The ends were cut back, 0 bases at V and 6 bases at J, with 12 bases in the middle. Looked up from germline, CDR1 is SGDLS and CDR2 is YYNGEE. CDR3 length: 14 amino acids. The CDR3 coding sequence is TGTGCCAGCAGCGTAGTCGGGGGTAACGCTGAAGCTTTCTTT. This translates into CASSVVGGNAEAFF.

This clonotype was seen more than once but under ten times. This chain joins TRBV20-1 and TRBJ2-1; 10 bases are a match to TRBD2. The CDR3 is 15 residues long. Germline assignment: CDR1 DFQATT and CDR2 SNEGSKA (reference sequence). After removal of 6 bases from V and 0 bases from J, the junction contained 5 bases not matched to a gene. Written as DNA, the CDR3 is TGCAGTGCCCTTAGCGGGGGGAGCTCCTACAATGAGCAGTTCTTC. This encodes CSALSGGSSYNEQFF.

The gene calls are TRBV7-9 and TRBJ1-1; no reliable D call. V was cut by 6 bases and J by 0 bases, with 8 bases left in between. The CDR3 loop spans 13 amino acids. Looked up from germline, CDR1 is SEHNR and CDR2 is FQNEAQ (reference sequence). The CDR3 nucleotides are TGTGCCAGCAGTGACAAGTTGAACACTGAAGCTTTCTTT. This encodes CASSDKLNTEAFF.

V and J are TRBV23-1 and TRBJ2-7, with 7 bases fitting TRBD1. TRBV23-1 is treated as an ORF (open reading frame) with a function not yet certain. V lost 6 bases, J lost 7 bases, and 9 bases stayed unmatched. The CDR3 extends over 13 amino acids. CDR3 coding DNA: TGCGCCAGCAGGAGGATTTCCAGGGGGGAGCAGTACTTC. As protein: CASRRISRGEQYF.

This clonotype was observed a handful of times. The CDR3 region has the DNA TGTGCCAGCAGCCAAGATGTTGGGACAGCAAATTCACCCCTCCACTTT. It translates to CASSQDVGTANSPLHF. The chain employs TRBV3-1 and TRBJ1-6, with 7 bases that match TRBD1. V shed 0 bases, J shed 7 bases, and the junction held 6 bases outside the gene matches. The CDR3 spans 16 residues. CDR1 and CDR2 (germline): LGHDT, YNNKEL (reference sequence).

In this sample, this clonotype turned up a few times. V and J are TRBV15 and TRBJ1-5; a weak D match, TRBD1 (6 bases). This CDR3 region has 14 residues. V was trimmed by 5 bases and J by 7 bases, leaving 15 bases between them. The germline V gene has CDR1 LNHNV and CDR2 YYDKDF (reference sequence). The DNA for the CDR3 is TGTGCCACCAGCTCCCCAGGGGTTGGACAGCCCCAGCATTTT. As protein: CATSSPGVGQPQHF.